The next 12 T cell receptor beta chains were all read from a single sample in a study of blood T cell repertoires in COVID-19. Profiled with immunoSEQ multiplex PCR; TCRdb holds only in-frame clones, not every one. Here the sample spans approximately 490,000 clones, roughly nine tenths being singletons. Sample: PBMCs or T cells enriched from blood (not recorded which). The receptors originated from a woman aged 55-69 years who had recovered from COVID-19.

A single count supports this clone. The sample has other DNA sequences that encode this CDR3 too. Here the CDR3 reads CASSLGRTNEKLFF. As DNA, the CDR3 is TGCGCCAGCAGCTTGGGTCGAACTAATGAAAAACTGTTTTTT. This chain connects TRBV5-1 to TRBJ1-4; D not certain. The germline V gene encodes CDR1 SGHRS and CDR2 YFSETQ. The CDR3 is 14 amino acids. The V gene lost 0 bases and the J gene lost 1 base, with 4 bases spanning the gap.

The J gene is TRBJ1-2, the V gene TRBV5-1, with D tentatively TRBD1 (6 bases). Trimming took 7 bases from V and 5 from J, leaving 15 bases between them. The CDR3 is 13 amino acids. Germline values: CDR1 SGHRS, CDR2 YFSETQ. CDR3 nucleotides: TGCGCCAGCGCGGGCGGGGGCACGTATGGCTACACCTTC. Amino acid sequence: CASAGGGTYGYTF.

This chain joins TRBV5-4 and TRBJ2-3, with TRBD2 matching 8 bases. The V gene's germline CDR1 is SGHNT and CDR2 YYREEE (reference sequence). V shed 2 bases, J shed 3 bases, and the junction held 8 bases outside the gene matches. This CDR3 is 16 amino acids long. The CDR3 sequence is CASSLTGGRVTDTQYF. The DNA for the CDR3 is TGTGCCAGCAGCTTAACGGGGGGGCGGGTGACAGATACGCAGTATTTT.

This sequence joins TRBV3-1 (or the pseudogene TRBV3-2) and TRBJ2-2; D gene uncertain. This CDR3 comprises 14 residues. Germline V gene data show CDR1 as LGHDT and CDR2 as YNNKEL (reference sequence). V gave up 1 base and J gave up 9 bases, with 12 bases separating them. The CDR3 DNA follows: TGTGCCAGCAGCCAAGTTTTGTTGGCCTGGGAGCTGTTTTTT. Translated: CASSQVLLAWELFF.

This chain links TRBV4-2 with TRBJ2-1, with 8 bases lining up with TRBD1. With V trimmed by 0 bases and J by 8 bases, 21 bases remained unmatched. The germline V gene has CDR1 LGHNA and CDR2 YNFKEQ. The CDR3 extends over 20 amino acids. The CDR3 nucleotides are TGTGCCAGCAGCCAAGATCCCCCGGGCCCCGGTCGGCCAGGGGGCTATGAGCAGTTCTTC. It specifies CASSQDPPGPGRPGGYEQFF.

This chain links TRBV11-2 with TRBJ1-6; no reliable D call. Germline values: CDR1 SGHAT, CDR2 FQNNGV. The CDR3 spans 14 residues. Trimming pared 6 bases from V and 5 bases from J, leaving 11 bases between. DNA of the CDR3: TGTGCCAGCAGGCCTTGGGGAGATAATTCACCCCTCCACTTT. It encodes CASRPWGDNSPLHF.

The chain uses TRBV5-6 and TRBJ1-2, with D maybe TRBD1 (6 bases). Germline V gene sequence: CDR1 SGHDT, CDR2 YYEEEE. The CDR3 spans 16 residues. V was clipped by 0 bases and J by 2 bases, with 14 bases between them. This CDR3 reads CASSLDGTSMNYGYTF. DNA for the CDR3: TGTGCCAGCAGCTTGGATGGGACATCCATGAACTATGGCTACACCTTC.

The chain links TRBV2 to TRBJ1-1; D not resolved. The CDR3 contains 13 residues. CDR1 and CDR2 from the germline V gene are SNHLY and FYNNEI. Trimming cost V 3 bases and J 1 base, with 6 bases left between them. CDR3 sequence (DNA): TGTGCCAGCAGTGATCCCGGGAACACTGAAGCTTTCTTT. Translated: CASSDPGNTEAFF. The entire variable domain, with the rest obtained from reference TRBV2 and TRBJ1-1, is as follows: EPEVTQTPSHQVTQMGQEVILRCVPISNHLYFYWYRQILGQKVEFLVSFYNNEISEKSEIFDDQFSVERPDGSNFTLKIRSTKLEDSAMYFCASSDPGNTEAFFGQGTRLTVV.

This clone was detected a few times. The chain uses TRBV27 and TRBJ1-3, with D tentatively TRBD1 (6 bases). Germline lookup yields CDR1 MNHEY and CDR2 SMNVEV (reference sequence). The CDR3 sequence is 14 residues long. Between the trimmed V and J ends, which lost 5 bases and 3 bases, there was a span of 11 bases. This CDR3 reads CASSPGTYGNTIYF. The CDR3 DNA reads as TGTGCCAGCAGTCCCGGGACATATGGAAACACCATATATTTT.

This chain uses TRBV6-5 with TRBJ1-2, with a possible D match to TRBD1 (6 bases). The germline CDR1 and CDR2 sequences are MNHEY and SVGAGI. V lost 0 bases and J 4 bases, leaving 9 bases between the germline ends. The CDR3 loop spans 14 amino acids. CDR3 in DNA: TGTGCCAGCAGTTACTCGAGGACAGCCTATGGCTACACCTTC. Protein: CASSYSRTAYGYTF.

This clone was seen only once. The gene calls are TRBV7-4 and TRBJ1-6, with 9 bases aligning to TRBD1. With V trimmed by 5 bases and J by 8 bases, 19 bases remained unmatched. Germline V gene sequence: CDR1 SGHVT, CDR2 SQSDAQ. This CDR3 is built from 19 residues. CDR3 region: CASSTYGTGLEVMDSPLHF. The CDR3 DNA reads TGTGCCAGCAGCACCTACGGGACAGGGCTTGAGGTAATGGATTCACCCCTCCACTTT.

V gene TRBV27 combines with J gene TRBJ2-7; 10 bases map to TRBD1. The trim removed 2 bases at V and 4 bases at J, leaving 5 bases unmatched. In germline, CDR1 is MNHEY, CDR2 SMNVEV (reference sequence). The CDR3 length is 15 residues. CDR3: CASSLIRTGGYEQYF. The DNA of the CDR3 is TGTGCCAGCAGTTTAATTAGGACAGGGGGATACGAGCAGTACTTC.